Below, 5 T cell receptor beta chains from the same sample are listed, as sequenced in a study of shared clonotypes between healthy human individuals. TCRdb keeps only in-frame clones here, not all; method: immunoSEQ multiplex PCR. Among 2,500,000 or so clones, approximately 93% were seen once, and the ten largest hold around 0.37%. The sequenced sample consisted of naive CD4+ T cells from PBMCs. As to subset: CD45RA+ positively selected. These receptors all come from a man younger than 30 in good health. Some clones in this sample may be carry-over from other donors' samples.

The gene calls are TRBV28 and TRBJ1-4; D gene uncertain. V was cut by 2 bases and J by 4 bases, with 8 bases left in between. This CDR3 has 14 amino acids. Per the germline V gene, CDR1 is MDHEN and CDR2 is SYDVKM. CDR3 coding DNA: TGTGCCAGCAGTTTAGTCGAGGATAATGAAAAACTGTTTTTT. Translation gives CASSLVEDNEKLFF.

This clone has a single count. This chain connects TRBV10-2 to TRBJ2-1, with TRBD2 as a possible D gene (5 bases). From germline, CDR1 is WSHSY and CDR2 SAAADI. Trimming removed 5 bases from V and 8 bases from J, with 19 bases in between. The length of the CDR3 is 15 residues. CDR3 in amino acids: CASSRGVGVEDEQFF. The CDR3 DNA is TGCGCCAGCAGTCGGGGAGTCGGGGTTGAGGATGAGCAGTTCTTC.

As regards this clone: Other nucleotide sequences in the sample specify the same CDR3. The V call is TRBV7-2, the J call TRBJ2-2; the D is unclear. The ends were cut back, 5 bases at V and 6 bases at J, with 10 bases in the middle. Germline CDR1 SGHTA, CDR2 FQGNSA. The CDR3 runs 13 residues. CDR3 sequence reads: CASSLKLSGELFF. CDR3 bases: TGTGCCAGCAGCCTAAAACTGTCCGGGGAGCTGTTTTTT.

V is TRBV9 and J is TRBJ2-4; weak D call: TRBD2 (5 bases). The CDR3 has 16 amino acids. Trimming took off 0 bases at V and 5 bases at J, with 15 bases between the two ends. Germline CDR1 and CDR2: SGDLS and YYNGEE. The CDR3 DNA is TGTGCCAGCAGCGTAGCTACGGGGTCGGCTCAAAACATTCAGTACTTC. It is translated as CASSVATGSAQNIQYF.

This CDR3 is CASSRAEVGGLLVEQYF. DNA for the CDR3: TGCGCCAGCAGTCGAGCCGAAGTGGGTGGTCTCCTAGTAGAGCAGTACTTC. This chain uses TRBV23-1 with TRBJ2-7, with D unclear. TRBV23-1 is filed as an ORF, its function uncertain. The CDR3 is made up of 17 amino acids. Between the trimmed V and J ends, which lost 4 bases and 7 bases, there was a span of 26 bases.